This T cell receptor beta chain appears in the sequencing data of a study of T-cell reconstitution after alpha-beta-depleted transplantation in children. Study-level findings and limits: T-cell counts and diversity at one year post-transplant came mainly from newly produced T cells. Surviving recipient T cells and intrathymic progenitors accounted for some patients' high TCRbeta diversity at day 60.

A library of TCRbeta sequences, prepared with unique molecular identifiers, was generated. TCRdb recomputed calls from the PCR reads with MiXCR, one row per CDR3 protein. The table has around 120,000 distinct CDR3 sequences, 20% to 25% seen once. Concerning this clonotype itself: The target antigen is unknown.

The clonotype was recovered from a male patient between 2 and 15 years old who had a stem cell transplant for chronic granulomatous disease, so the T cells may come from the graft donor. Here the sequenced sample was PBMCs, mostly from graft donor cells, taken 180 days after TCRalphabeta/CD19-depleted stem cell transplant.

The CDR3 coding sequence is TGTGCCAGCAGTTTTTATCAGGGGGCTGGAAACACCATATATTTT. Translated, it gives CASSFYQGAGNTIYF. The chain couples TRBV12-3 or TRBV12-4 to TRBJ1-3; TRBD1 agrees at 7 bases. This CDR3 has 15 residues. V was pared by 3 bases and J by 2 bases, with 4 bases of the junction left unmatched.